These T cell receptor beta chains were read from a single sample in a study of T cell changes during pregnancy in multiple sclerosis. Repertoires were generated with immunoSEQ multiplex PCR, while TCRdb's copy carries only in-frame clones and drops some. The sample includes roughly 39,000 clones, approximately 92% seen only once; the top ten take about 12%. The material sequenced was CD8+ T cells from peripheral blood mononuclear cells, taken after pregnancy. All receptors come from a female donor with multiple sclerosis, enrolled in a pregnancy study. CDR3s include the opening cysteine and the closing phenylalanine or tryptophan. Fields, in order: D gene, CDR3 length, J gene, V gene, clone size, CDR3 DNA, CDR3 protein. The D gene is left open where the match is weak. Some rows have no size entry. The others give once, few or many, or a class for an expanded clone.

TRBD1	15	TRBJ2-1	TRBV4-1	-	TGCGCCAGCAGCCAGGCCGGGACAGGACTAATTGAGCAGTTCTTC	CASSQAGTGLIEQFF
TRBD1	15	TRBJ1-2	TRBV10-3	-	TGTGCCATCAGTGAAAACCCCACAGGGGTCTATGGCTACACCTTC	CAISENPTGVYGYTF
TRBD2	15	TRBJ2-7	TRBV12-5	-	TGTGCTAGTGGTACCTCCGGGACTAGCGACTACGAGCAGTACTTC	CASGTSGTSDYEQYF
-	14	TRBJ1-1	TRBV5-4	-	TGTGCCAGCAGCGCTCAGGGACAAAACACTGAAGCTTTCTTT	CASSAQGQNTEAFF
-	15	TRBJ1-2	TRBV27	-	TGTGCCAGCAGTCTAAAACGGACATCGATCTATGGCTACACCTTC	CASSLKRTSIYGYTF
-	13	TRBJ2-4	TRBV6-1	-	TGTGCCAGCAGTGAAACGCAGTTAAGCATTCAGTACTTC	CASSETQLSIQYF
-	16	TRBJ2-4	TRBV9	-	TGTGCCAGCAGCGTAGGTGGGGGGGCTGCCAAAAACATTCAGTACTTC	CASSVGGGAAKNIQYF
-	11	TRBJ1-1	TRBV6-6	once	TGTGCCAGCAGTCAAGCAAATCGAGCTTTCTTT	CASSQANRAFF
TRBD1	14	TRBJ2-1	TRBV27	-	TGTGCCAGCGCCCCCGGGACAGCGACAAATGAGCAGTTCTTC	CASAPGTATNEQFF
TRBD1	16	TRBJ2-3	TRBV19	-	TGTGCCAGTAGTATATCGACAGGGGGCTGGGCAGATACGCAGTATTTT	CASSISTGGWADTQYF
TRBD2	18	TRBJ2-7	TRBV28	-	TGTGCCAGCAGTTTTGAGCTAGCGGCTCATCGGAGGACCTACGAGCAGTACTTC	CASSFELAAHRRTYEQYF
TRBD1	15	TRBJ1-1	TRBV19	-	TGTGCCAGTAGTTGGGACAGGGGAGGAAGAACTGAAGCTTTCTTT	CASSWDRGGRTEAFF
TRBD1	13	TRBJ1-5	TRBV27	-	TGTGCCAGCAGCGACAGGGGACGTCAGCCCCAGCATTTT	CASSDRGRQPQHF
-	13	TRBJ2-5	TRBV2	-	TGTGCCAGCAGTGAAGTTAGAAAAGAGACCCAGTACTTC	CASSEVRKETQYF
-	13	TRBJ1-1	TRBV9	-	TGTGCCAGCAGCCCTACGGGGAGCACTGAAGCTTTCTTT	CASSPTGSTEAFF
TRBD2	14	TRBJ2-3	TRBV6-4	medium-sized	TGTGCCAGCAGTGAACGGGGGGGCACAGATACGCAGTATTTT	CASSERGGTDTQYF
-	11	TRBJ1-2	TRBV27	-	TGTGCCAGCCGGAGTTACTATGGCTACACCTTC	CASRSYYGYTF
TRBD2	15	TRBJ2-1	TRBV7-9	-	TGTGCCAGCAGCCCACCGGCGGGGGGTCAAGATGAGCAGTTCTTC	CASSPPAGGQDEQFF